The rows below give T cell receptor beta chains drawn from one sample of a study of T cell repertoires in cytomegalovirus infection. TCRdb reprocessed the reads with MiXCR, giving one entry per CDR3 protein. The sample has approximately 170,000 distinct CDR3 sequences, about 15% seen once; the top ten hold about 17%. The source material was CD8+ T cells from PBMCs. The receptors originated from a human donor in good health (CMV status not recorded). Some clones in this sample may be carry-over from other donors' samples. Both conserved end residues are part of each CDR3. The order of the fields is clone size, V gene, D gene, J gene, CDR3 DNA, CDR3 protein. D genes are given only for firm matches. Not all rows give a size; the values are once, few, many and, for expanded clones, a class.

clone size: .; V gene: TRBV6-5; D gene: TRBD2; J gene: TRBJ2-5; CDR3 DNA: TGTGCCAGCAGTTACGCCGGCGGGGGGGAGACCCAGTACTTC; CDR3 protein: CASSYAGGGETQYF
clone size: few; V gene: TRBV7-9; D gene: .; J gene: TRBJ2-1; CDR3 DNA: TGTGCCAGCAGCCCCCCGTACGGAAAAAATGTCAATGAGCAGTTCTTC; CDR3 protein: CASSPPYGKNVNEQFF
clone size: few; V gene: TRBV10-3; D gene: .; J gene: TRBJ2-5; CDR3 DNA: TGTGCCATCAGTGAGGGTTACCAAGAGACCCAGTACTTC; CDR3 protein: CAISEGYQETQYF
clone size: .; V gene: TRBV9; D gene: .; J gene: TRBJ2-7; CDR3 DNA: TGTGCCAGCAGCGCGCAGCTGAATGGCGAGCAGTACTTC; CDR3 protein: CASSAQLNGEQYF
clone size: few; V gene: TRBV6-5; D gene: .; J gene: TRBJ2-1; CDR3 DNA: TGTGCCAGCAGTACAATGACCTGGTTAGATGAGCAGTTCTTC; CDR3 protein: CASSTMTWLDEQFF
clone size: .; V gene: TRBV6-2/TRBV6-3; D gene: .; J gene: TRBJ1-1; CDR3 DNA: TGTGCCAGCAGTTACAAGGGGCTTGGGACTGAAGCTTTCTTT; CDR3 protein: CASSYKGLGTEAFF
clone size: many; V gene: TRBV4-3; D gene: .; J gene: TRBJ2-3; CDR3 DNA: TGCGCCAGCAGCCCGTCAGGGAGCACAGATACGCAGTATTTT; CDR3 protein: CASSPSGSTDTQYF
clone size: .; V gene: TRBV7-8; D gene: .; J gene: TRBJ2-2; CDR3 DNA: TGTGCCAGCAGCTTAGGCCCACTAGTAATGAACACCGGGGAGCTGTTTTTT; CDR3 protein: CASSLGPLVMNTGELFF
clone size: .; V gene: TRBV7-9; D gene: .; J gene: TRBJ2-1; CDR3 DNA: TGTGCCAGCAGCCTCGCGGGGGCCCCCCATGAGCAGTTCTTC; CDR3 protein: CASSLAGAPHEQFF
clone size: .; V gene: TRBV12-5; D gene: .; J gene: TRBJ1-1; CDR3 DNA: TGTGCTAGTGGTTTGGTAGAGGGAACTGAAGCTTTCTTT; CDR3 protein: CASGLVEGTEAFF
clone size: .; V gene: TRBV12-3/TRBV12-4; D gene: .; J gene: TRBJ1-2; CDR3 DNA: TGTGCCAGCCTTGTGGGGGTTGGCTACACCTTC; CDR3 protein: CASLVGVGYTF
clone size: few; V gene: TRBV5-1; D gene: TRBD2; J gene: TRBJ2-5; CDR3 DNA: TGCGCCAGCAGCTTGGAACTAGCGGGAACAGAGACCCAGTACTTC; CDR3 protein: CASSLELAGTETQYF
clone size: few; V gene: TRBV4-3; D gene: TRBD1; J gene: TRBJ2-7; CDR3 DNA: TGCGCCAGCAGCTTAAAGAGGACAGGCTACGAGCAGTACTTC; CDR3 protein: CASSLKRTGYEQYF
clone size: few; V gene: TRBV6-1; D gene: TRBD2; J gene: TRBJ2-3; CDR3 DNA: TGTGCCAGCAGCCCTGGGCTAGCGGGAGTGGCTGGCACAGATACGCAGTATTTT; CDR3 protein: CASSPGLAGVAGTDTQYF
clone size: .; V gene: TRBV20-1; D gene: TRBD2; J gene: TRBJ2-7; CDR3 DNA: TGCAGTGCCGGGGGGGTTCACTCCTACGAGCAGTACTTC; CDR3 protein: CSAGGVHSYEQYF